This T cell receptor (beta chain) derives from a study of blood T cells in healthy people across ages. J lost 2 bases, V lost 2 bases, and 9 bases had no gene match. This CDR3 is built from 18 residues. From germline, CDR1 is MNHEY and CDR2 SVGEGT. Together with a sample-barcoded 5' primer, a J-beta primer mix was included in a second PCR lasting roughly 6 to 12 cycles. TCRdb redid the calling of the 5' RACE reads with MiXCR, one entry per CDR3 protein. The repertoire holds roughly 800,000 distinct CDR3 sequences, with about three fifths as singletons. The sequencing input was blood. The J gene is TRBJ2-1, the V gene TRBV6-2 or TRBV6-3; 10 nucleotides agree with TRBD2. The receptor was isolated from a young man in good health. The CDR3, as DNA: TGTGCCAGCAGTTACCTCGGTGGACTAGCGGAGACCTACAATGAGCAGTTCTTC. It codes for CASSYLGGLAETYNEQFF.